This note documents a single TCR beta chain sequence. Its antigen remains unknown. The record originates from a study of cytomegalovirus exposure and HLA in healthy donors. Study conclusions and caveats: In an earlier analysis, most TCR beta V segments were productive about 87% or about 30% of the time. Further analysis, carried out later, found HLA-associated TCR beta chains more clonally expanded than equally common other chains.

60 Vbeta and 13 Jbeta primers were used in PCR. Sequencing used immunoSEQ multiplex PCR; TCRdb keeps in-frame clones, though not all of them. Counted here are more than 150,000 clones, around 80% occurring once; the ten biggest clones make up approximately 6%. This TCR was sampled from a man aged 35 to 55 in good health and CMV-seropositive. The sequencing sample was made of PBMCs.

The CDR3 loop reads CASSGQGAWETQYF. The CDR3 DNA follows: TGTGCCAGCAGCGGACAGGGGGCTTGGGAGACCCAGTACTTC. The chain carries TRBV9 and TRBJ2-5; 10 bases align to TRBD1. This CDR3 region has 14 residues. V shed 3 bases, J shed 5 bases, and the junction held 4 bases outside the gene matches. The germline V gene encodes CDR1 SGDLS and CDR2 YYNGEE.